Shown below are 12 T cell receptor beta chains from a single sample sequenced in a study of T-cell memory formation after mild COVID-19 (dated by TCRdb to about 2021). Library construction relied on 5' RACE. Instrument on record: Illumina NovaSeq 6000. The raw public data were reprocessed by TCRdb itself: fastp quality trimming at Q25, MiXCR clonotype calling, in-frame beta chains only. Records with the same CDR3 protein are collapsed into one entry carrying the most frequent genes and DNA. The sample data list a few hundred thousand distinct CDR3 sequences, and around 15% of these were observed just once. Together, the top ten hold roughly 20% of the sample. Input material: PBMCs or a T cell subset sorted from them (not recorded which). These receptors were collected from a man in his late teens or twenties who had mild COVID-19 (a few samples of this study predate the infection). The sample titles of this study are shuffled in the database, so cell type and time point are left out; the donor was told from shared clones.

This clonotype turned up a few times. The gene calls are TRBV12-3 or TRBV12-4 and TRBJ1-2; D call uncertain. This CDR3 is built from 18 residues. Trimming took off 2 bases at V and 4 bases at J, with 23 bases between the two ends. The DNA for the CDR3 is TGTGCCAGCAGTTTAAACTGGTGGGCTTCGGGGAAAATCTATGGCTACACCTTC. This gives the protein CASSLNWWASGKIYGYTF.

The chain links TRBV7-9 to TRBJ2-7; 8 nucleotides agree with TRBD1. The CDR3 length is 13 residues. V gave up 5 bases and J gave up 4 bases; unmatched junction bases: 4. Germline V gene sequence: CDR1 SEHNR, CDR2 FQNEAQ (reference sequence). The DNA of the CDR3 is TGTGCCAGCAGCCCAGGGGGCGAGTACGAGCAGTACGTC. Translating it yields CASSPGGEYEQYV.

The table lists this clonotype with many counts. In DNA, the CDR3 is TGTGCCAGCAGTTCCGACCCCGACAGGCTGCCTGCTAGTGAGCAGTTCTTC. Amino acids: CASSSDPDRLPASEQFF. The chain couples TRBV6-2 or TRBV6-3 to TRBJ2-1; D perhaps matches TRBD1 (6 bases). In germline, CDR1 is MNHEY, CDR2 SVGEGT. The CDR3 has 17 amino acids. The V end lost 4 bases, the J end lost 9 bases, and 25 bases lay between the germline ends.

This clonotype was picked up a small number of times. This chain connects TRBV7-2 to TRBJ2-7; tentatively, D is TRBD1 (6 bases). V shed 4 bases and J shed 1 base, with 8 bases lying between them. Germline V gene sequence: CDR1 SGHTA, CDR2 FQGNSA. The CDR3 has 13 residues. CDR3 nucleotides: TGTGCCAGCAGCTCCAGGGGTTCCTACGAGCAGTACTTC. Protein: CASSSRGSYEQYF.

The CDR3 sequence: CASSQAQGGKQYF. CDR3 DNA: TGTGCCAGCAGCCAAGCACAGGGGGGGAAGCAGTACTTC. The chain joins TRBV3-1 to TRBJ2-7; D might be TRBD1 (8 bases). The CDR3 contains 13 residues. Germline CDR1 and CDR2: LGHDT and YNNKEL (reference sequence). Trimming stripped 1 base from V and 8 bases from J, with 12 bases between.

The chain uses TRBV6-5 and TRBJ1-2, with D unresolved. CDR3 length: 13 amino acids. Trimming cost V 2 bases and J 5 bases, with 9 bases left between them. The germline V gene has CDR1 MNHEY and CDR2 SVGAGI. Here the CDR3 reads CASSYQVGYGYTF. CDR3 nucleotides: TGTGCCAGCAGTTACCAGGTGGGGTATGGCTACACCTTC.

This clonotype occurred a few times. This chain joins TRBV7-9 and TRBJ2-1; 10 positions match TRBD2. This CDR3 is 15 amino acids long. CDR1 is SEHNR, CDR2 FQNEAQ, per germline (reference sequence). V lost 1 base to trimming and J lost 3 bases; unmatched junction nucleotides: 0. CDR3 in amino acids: CASSLVAGGYNEQFF. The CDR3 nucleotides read TGTGCCAGCAGCTTAGTAGCGGGGGGCTACAATGAGCAGTTCTTC.

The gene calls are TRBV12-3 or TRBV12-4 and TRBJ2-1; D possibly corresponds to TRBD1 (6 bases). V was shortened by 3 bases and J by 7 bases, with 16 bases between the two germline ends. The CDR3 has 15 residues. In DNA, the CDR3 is TGTGCCAGCAGTTTCGGCAGGGGAAGTAGGAATGAGCAGTTCTTC. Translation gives CASSFGRGSRNEQFF.

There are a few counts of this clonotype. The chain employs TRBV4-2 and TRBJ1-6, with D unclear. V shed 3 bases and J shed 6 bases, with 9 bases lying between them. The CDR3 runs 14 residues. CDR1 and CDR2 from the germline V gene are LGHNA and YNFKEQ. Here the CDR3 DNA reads TGTGCCAGCAGCCACGGCCCGGGTAATTCACCCCTCCACTTT. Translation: CASSHGPGNSPLHF.

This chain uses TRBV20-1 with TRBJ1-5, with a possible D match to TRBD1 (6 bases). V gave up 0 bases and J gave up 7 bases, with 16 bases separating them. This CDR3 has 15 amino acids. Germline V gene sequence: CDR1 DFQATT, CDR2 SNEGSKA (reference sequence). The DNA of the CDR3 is TGCAGTGCTAGAGATCGGACAGCGAGGGTCCAGCCCCAGCATTTT. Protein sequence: CSARDRTARVQPQHF.

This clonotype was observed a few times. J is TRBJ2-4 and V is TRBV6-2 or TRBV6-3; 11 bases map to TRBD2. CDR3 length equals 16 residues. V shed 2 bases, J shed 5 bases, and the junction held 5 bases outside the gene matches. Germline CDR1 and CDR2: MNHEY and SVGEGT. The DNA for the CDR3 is TGTGCCAGCAGTTACCTCCCGGGACTAGCGGAAAACATTCAGTACTTC. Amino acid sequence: CASSYLPGLAENIQYF.

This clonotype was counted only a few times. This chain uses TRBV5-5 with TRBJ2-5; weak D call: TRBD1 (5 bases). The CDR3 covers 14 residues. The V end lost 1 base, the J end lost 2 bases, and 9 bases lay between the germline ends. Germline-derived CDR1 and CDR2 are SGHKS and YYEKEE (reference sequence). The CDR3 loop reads CASSLSGLQETQYF. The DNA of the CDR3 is TGTGCCAGCAGCTTGTCAGGGTTACAAGAGACCCAGTACTTC.